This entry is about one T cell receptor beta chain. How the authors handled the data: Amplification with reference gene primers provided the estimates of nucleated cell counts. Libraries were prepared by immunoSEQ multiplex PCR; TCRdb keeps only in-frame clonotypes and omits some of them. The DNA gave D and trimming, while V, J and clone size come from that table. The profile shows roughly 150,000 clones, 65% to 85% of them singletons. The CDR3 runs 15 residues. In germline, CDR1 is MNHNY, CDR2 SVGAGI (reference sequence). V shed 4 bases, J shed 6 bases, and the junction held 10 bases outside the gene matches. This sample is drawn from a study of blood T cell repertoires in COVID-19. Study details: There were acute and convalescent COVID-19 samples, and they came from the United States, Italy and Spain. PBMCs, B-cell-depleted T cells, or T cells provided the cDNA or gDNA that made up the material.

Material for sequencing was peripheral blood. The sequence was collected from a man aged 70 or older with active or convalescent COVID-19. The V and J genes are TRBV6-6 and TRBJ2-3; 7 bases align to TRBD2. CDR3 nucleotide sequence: TGTGCCAGCAGTTCCTTAGCGGGTCCTGTCGATACGCAGTATTTT. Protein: CASSSLAGPVDTQYF.